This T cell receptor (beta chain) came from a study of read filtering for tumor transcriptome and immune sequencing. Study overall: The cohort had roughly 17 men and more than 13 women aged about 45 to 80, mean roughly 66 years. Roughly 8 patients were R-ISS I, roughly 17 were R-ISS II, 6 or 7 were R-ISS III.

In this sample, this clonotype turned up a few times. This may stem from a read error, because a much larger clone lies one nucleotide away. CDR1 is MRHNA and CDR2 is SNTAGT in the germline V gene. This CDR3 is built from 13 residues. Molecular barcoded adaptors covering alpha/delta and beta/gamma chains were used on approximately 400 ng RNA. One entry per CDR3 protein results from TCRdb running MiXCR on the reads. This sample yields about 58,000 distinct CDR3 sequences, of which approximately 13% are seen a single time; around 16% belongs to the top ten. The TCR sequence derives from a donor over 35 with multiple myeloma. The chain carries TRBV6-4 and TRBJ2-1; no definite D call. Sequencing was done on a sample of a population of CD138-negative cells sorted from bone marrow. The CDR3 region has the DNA TGTGCCAGCGGTGACACGACTTCCAATGAGCAGTTCTTC. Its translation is CASGDTTSNEQFF.